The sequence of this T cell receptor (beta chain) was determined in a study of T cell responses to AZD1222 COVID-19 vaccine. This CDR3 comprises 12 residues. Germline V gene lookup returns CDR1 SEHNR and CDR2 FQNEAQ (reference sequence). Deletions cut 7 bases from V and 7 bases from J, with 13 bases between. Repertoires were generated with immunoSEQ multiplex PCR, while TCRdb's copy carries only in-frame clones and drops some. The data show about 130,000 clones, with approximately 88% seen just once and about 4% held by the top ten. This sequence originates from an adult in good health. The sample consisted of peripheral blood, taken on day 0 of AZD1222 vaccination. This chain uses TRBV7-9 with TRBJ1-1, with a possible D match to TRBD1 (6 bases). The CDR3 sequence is CASTIPGHEAFF. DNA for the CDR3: TGTGCCAGCACCATCCCGGGACATGAAGCTTTCTTT.